Following are 21 T cell receptor beta chains from one sample sequenced in a study of blood T cell repertoires in COVID-19. The protocol was immunoSEQ multiplex PCR, while the TCRdb copy is restricted to in-frame clones and leaves out a portion. This repertoire shows 140,000 to 150,000 clones, nearly 90% found once; its top ten account for over 1.5%. The sample consisted of peripheral blood. These receptors originate from a man aged 65 to 85 with acute or convalescent COVID-19.

V is TRBV2 and J is TRBJ2-3; perhaps TRBD1 as D (6 bases). Germline V gene sequence: CDR1 SNHLY, CDR2 FYNNEI. V dropped 3 bases and J dropped 1 base, with 8 bases sitting between them. The CDR3 covers 14 residues. The CDR3 here is CASSDRGGTDTQYF. The CDR3 DNA reads as TGTGCCAGCAGTGACAGGGGAGGCACAGATACGCAGTATTTT.

This chain joins TRBV10-1 and TRBJ1-1; 8 bases agree with TRBD1. The length of the CDR3 is 15 residues. Germline lookup yields CDR1 WNHNN and CDR2 SYGVQD (reference sequence). After removal of 3 bases from V and 3 bases from J, the junction contained 6 bases not matched to a gene. Here the CDR3 reads CASSDLQGVDTEAFF. The CDR3 DNA is TGCGCCAGCAGTGACCTACAGGGGGTCGACACTGAAGCTTTCTTT.

The chain combines TRBV19 with TRBJ1-1; the D is unclear. Germline V gene lookup returns CDR1 LNHDA and CDR2 SQIVND (reference sequence). The CDR3 loop spans 15 amino acids. V dropped 5 bases and J dropped 5 bases, with 18 bases sitting between them. The CDR3 region is CASSDTSVSRTEAFF. The CDR3 region has the DNA TGTGCCAGTAGTGACACCTCGGTAAGTAGAACTGAAGCTTTCTTT. Together with reference TRBV19 and TRBJ1-1, the CDR3 gives the full variable domain: DGGITQSPKYLFRKEGQNVTLSCEQNLNHDAMYWYRQDPGQGLRLIYYSQIVNDFQKGDIAEGYSVSREKKESFPLTVTSAQKNPTAFYLCASSDTSVSRTEAFFGQGTRLTVV.

In its sample, this clone was seen once. This chain links TRBV5-1 with TRBJ2-5, with D uncertain. Trimming stripped 6 bases from V and 7 bases from J, with 16 bases between. Germline V gene data show CDR1 as SGHRS and CDR2 as YFSETQ. There are 13 residues in the CDR3. The CDR3 loop is CASTLSLTGTQYF. In nucleotides, the CDR3 is TGCGCCAGCACCCTTAGCCTTACGGGGACCCAGTACTTC.

The chain recombines TRBV5-1 with TRBJ1-5; 7 bases are a match to TRBD1. Trimming at V came to 2 bases and at J to 3 bases, leaving 8 bases not matched to a gene. This CDR3 is built from 16 residues. Per the germline V gene, CDR1 is SGHRS and CDR2 is YFSETQ. In nucleotides, the CDR3 is TGCGCCAGCAGCTTTCGGACAGGACCCGACAATCAGCCCCAGCATTTT. This codes for CASSFRTGPDNQPQHF.

This clone was found once. The chain combines TRBV7-8 with TRBJ1-2; TRBD1 might be the D (5 bases). Trimming pared 5 bases from V and 4 bases from J, leaving 17 bases between. The CDR3 covers 15 residues. Germline CDR1 SGHVS, CDR2 FQNEAQ. CDR3 sequence reads: CASSQGRTGAYGYTF. For the CDR3, the DNA is TGTGCCAGCAGCCAAGGCCGCACAGGAGCCTATGGCTACACCTTC.

This sequence joins TRBV5-1 and TRBJ1-4, with 9 bases matching TRBD1. V lost 4 bases and J lost 4; bases outside the gene matches: 2. In germline, CDR1 is SGHRS, CDR2 YFSETQ. The CDR3 length is 14 residues. The CDR3 sequence is CASSRTGVNEKLFF. CDR3 nucleotides: TGCGCCAGCAGCAGGACAGGGGTTAATGAAAAACTGTTTTTT. Using reference TRBV5-1 and TRBJ1-4 for the parts outside the CDR3, the full variable domain is KAGVTQTPRYLIKTRGQQVTLSCSPISGHRSVSWYQQTPGQGLQFLFEYFSETQRNKGNFPGRFSGRQFSNSRSEMNVSTLELGDSALYLCASSRTGVNEKLFFGSGTQLSVL.

V is TRBV7-2 and J is TRBJ1-1, with D unresolved. Germline CDR1 and CDR2: SGHTA and FQGNSA. V was pared by 1 base and J by 7 bases, with 13 bases between. The CDR3 loop spans 14 amino acids. CDR3 residues: CASSLDPTSGEAFF. DNA for the CDR3: TGTGCCAGCAGCTTAGACCCAACGAGTGGTGAAGCTTTCTTT.

This clone has only a few counts. The gene calls are TRBV20-1 and TRBJ2-1; D uncertain. Trimming pared 3 bases from V and 5 bases from J, leaving 8 bases between. Germline loops: CDR1 DFQATT, CDR2 SNEGSKA (reference sequence). CDR3 length: 12 residues. CDR3 coding DNA: TGCAGTGCTAGTACCGAGGACAATGAGCAGTTCTTC. Residues: CSASTEDNEQFF.

The V gene is TRBV2, the J gene TRBJ2-2; 7 nucleotides align to TRBD1. V shed 4 bases, J shed 7 bases, and the junction held 15 bases outside the gene matches. The CDR3 contains 17 residues. The V gene's germline CDR1 is SNHLY and CDR2 FYNNEI. The CDR3 sequence is CASSGLGGPRVDGELFF. DNA of the CDR3: TGTGCCAGCAGTGGTTTAGGGGGCCCTCGGGTGGACGGGGAGCTGTTTTTT.

The rearrangement links TRBV6-5 to TRBJ1-1, with TRBD1 identical over 8 bases. CDR1 MNHEY and CDR2 SVGAGI come from the germline V gene. This CDR3 is 15 amino acids long. Trimming at V came to 7 bases and at J to 1 base, leaving 8 bases not matched to a gene. CDR3 sequence: CASTNAGTGNTEAFF. The CDR3 nucleotides read TGTGCCAGCACCAACGCCGGGACAGGGAACACTGAAGCTTTCTTT.

The chain combines TRBV19 with TRBJ1-3, with 8 bases matching TRBD1. The CDR3 has 15 residues. V was pared by 5 bases and J by 4 bases, with 7 bases of the junction left unmatched. Germline values: CDR1 LNHDA, CDR2 SQIVND (reference sequence). The CDR3: CASSSQGEGGNTIYF. The DNA for the CDR3 is TGTGCCAGTAGTTCACAGGGGGAAGGAGGAAACACCATATATTTT. Full variable domain (outside the CDR3, taken from reference TRBV19 and TRBJ1-3): DGGITQSPKYLFRKEGQNVTLSCEQNLNHDAMYWYRQDPGQGLRLIYYSQIVNDFQKGDIAEGYSVSREKKESFPLTVTSAQKNPTAFYLCASSSQGEGGNTIYFGEGSWLTVV.

This chain uses TRBV19 with TRBJ1-4; tentatively, D is TRBD1 (6 bases). Germline CDR1 reads LNHDA; CDR2 reads SQIVND (reference sequence). The CDR3 totals 11 residues. Trimming stripped 9 bases from V and 8 bases from J, with 10 bases between. The DNA for the CDR3 is TGTGCCAGCAGGGGCTGGGAAAAACTGTTTTTT. Its protein is CASRGWEKLFF.

The rearrangement links TRBV6-5 to TRBJ2-7, with 8 bases aligning to TRBD1. The V and J ends lost 2 bases and 5 bases, in that order; junction bases with no gene match: 8. Germline V CDR1 and CDR2: MNHEY, SVGAGI. The CDR3 totals 15 residues. As DNA, the CDR3 is TGTGCCAGCAGTTACGGGGGGACAGGATGGGACGAGCAGTACTTC. It translates to CASSYGGTGWDEQYF.

The chain has TRBV3-1 (or the pseudogene TRBV3-2) and TRBJ2-1, with 12 bases fitting TRBD2. With V trimmed by 3 bases and J by 9 bases, 3 bases remained unmatched. Germline-derived CDR1 and CDR2 are LGHDT and YNNKEL (reference sequence). This CDR3 spans 14 amino acids. This chain's CDR3 is CASSHASGGGEQFF. The CDR3 region has the DNA TGTGCCAGCAGCCATGCTAGCGGGGGGGGTGAGCAGTTCTTC.

Concerning this clone: At one end, the junction sequence differs from germline, possibly due to a read error. The rearrangement uses TRBV10-2 and TRBJ1-2; D is unclear. The germline V gene encodes CDR1 WSHSY and CDR2 SAAADI. The CDR3 runs 12 residues. This CDR3 reads CASSDPEIGVAF. CDR3 nucleotide sequence: TGCGCCAGCAGTGATCCGGAGATCGGGGTAGCCTTC.

This clone was recorded a few times. This chain connects TRBV10-1 to TRBJ1-5, with a tentative D call TRBD1 (5 bases). V dropped 4 bases and J dropped 4 bases, with 8 bases sitting between them. Germline CDR1 WNHNN, CDR2 SYGVQD (reference sequence). CDR3 length: 13 residues. For the CDR3, the DNA is TGCGCCAGCAGTGCAGGGCTAAATCAGCCCCAGCATTTT. This encodes CASSAGLNQPQHF.

The rearrangement uses TRBV7-9 and TRBJ2-1; a possible D gene is TRBD1 (6 bases). Germline CDR1 is SEHNR and CDR2 is FQNEAQ (reference sequence). CDR3 length: 15 amino acids. The V gene lost 6 bases and the J gene lost 8 bases, with 20 bases spanning the gap. The CDR3 reads CASSFRFQGIDEQFF. The CDR3 region has the DNA TGTGCCAGCAGTTTTAGGTTCCAGGGGATAGATGAGCAGTTCTTC.

This clone was picked up one time. CDR3 residues: CASSPLAGDTGELFF. In nucleotides, the CDR3 is TGTGCCAGCAGCCCGCTAGCGGGTGACACCGGGGAGCTGTTTTTT. V gene TRBV6-2 or TRBV6-3 combines with J gene TRBJ2-2, with TRBD2 matching 8 bases. This CDR3 spans 15 amino acids. J was trimmed by 3 bases and V by 6 bases; bases with no gene match: 6. Germline V lookup: CDR1 MNHEY, CDR2 SVGEGT.

The rearrangement links TRBV4-1 to TRBJ1-5; a possible D gene is TRBD1 (6 bases). The CDR3 covers 14 residues. The V and J ends lost 3 bases and 2 bases respectively, with 8 bases between them. Germline CDR1 reads MGHRA; CDR2 reads YSYEKL. The CDR3, as DNA: TGCGCCAGCAGCCAGCGACAGGGCAATCAGCCCCAGCATTTT. Protein product: CASSQRQGNQPQHF.

The chain couples TRBV7-2 to TRBJ2-7; the match to TRBD2 covers 10 bases. V was pared by 2 bases and J by 5 bases, with 18 bases of the junction left unmatched. CDR3 length: 19 amino acids. Germline lookup yields CDR1 SGHTA and CDR2 FQGNSA. The CDR3 is CASSLPRGSGGLTSHEQYF. CDR3 DNA sequence: TGTGCCAGCAGCTTACCCCGGGGTAGCGGGGGGCTCACGTCCCACGAGCAGTACTTC. Looking up the rest from reference TRBV7-2 and TRBJ2-7 gives the full variable domain: GAGVSQSPSNKVTEKGKDVELRCDPISGHTALYWYRQSLGQGLEFLIYFQGNSAPDKSGLPSDRFSAERTGGSVSTLTIQRTQQEDSAVYLCASSLPRGSGGLTSHEQYFGPGTRLTVT.